This T cell receptor (beta chain) appears in the sequencing data of a study of blood T cell repertoires in COVID-19. Whole-study context: Nucleic acid was either cDNA or gDNA, and it came from T cells, B-cell-depleted T cells, or PBMCs.

Original analysis: Amplification of reference gene primers was used by the study to estimate nucleated cell counts. TCRdb's copy holds only in-frame clones and misses some; the assay was immunoSEQ multiplex PCR. V, J and clone size derive from that table, while D and trimming were established from the DNA sequence. The sample records 66,000 or so clones, about 86% being singletons. CDR3 length equals 13 residues. Trimming removed 9 bases at V and 5 bases at J, with 14 bases between. Germline V lookup: CDR1 SNHLY, CDR2 FYNNEI. The source of this sequence is a middle-aged man with active COVID-19. Material: peripheral blood. The chain is built from TRBV2 and TRBJ1-5, with D possibly being TRBD1 (6 bases). CDR3 sequence: CASTRDKDQPQHF. The CDR3 DNA reads as TGTGCCAGTACGAGGGACAAAGATCAGCCCCAGCATTTT. Looking up the rest from reference TRBV2 and TRBJ1-5 gives the full variable domain: EPEVTQTPSHQVTQMGQEVILRCVPISNHLYFYWYRQILGQKVEFLVSFYNNEISEKSEIFDDQFSVERPDGSNFTLKIRSTKLEDSAMYFCASTRDKDQPQHFGDGTRLSIL.